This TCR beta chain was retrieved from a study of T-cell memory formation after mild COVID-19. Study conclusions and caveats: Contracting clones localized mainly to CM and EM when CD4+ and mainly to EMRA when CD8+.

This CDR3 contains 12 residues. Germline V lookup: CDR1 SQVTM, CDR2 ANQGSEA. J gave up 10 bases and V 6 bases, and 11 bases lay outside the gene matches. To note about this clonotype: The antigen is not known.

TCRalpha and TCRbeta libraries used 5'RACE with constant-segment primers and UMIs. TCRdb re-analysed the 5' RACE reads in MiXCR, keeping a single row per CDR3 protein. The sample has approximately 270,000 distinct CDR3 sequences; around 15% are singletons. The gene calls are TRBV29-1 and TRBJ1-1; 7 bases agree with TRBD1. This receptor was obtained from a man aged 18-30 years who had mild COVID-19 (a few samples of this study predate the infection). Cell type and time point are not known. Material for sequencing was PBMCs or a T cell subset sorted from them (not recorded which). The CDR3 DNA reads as TGCAGCGTGGAAACAGGGGAACGAAGAGCTTTCTTT. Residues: CSVETGERRAFF.